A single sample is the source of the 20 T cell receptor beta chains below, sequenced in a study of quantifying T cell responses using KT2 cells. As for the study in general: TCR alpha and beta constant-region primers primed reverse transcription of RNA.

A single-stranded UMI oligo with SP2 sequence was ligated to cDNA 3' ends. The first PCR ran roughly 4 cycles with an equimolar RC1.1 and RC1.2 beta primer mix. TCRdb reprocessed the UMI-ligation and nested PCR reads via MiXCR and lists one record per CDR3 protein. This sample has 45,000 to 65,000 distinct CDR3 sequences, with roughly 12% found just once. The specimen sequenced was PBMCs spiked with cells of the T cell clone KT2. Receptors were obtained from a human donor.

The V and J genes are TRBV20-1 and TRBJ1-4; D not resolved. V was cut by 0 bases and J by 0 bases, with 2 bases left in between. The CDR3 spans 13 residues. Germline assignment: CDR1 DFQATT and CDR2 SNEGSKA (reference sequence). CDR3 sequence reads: CSARDPTNEKLFF. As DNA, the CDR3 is TGCAGTGCTAGAGATCCAACTAATGAAAAACTGTTTTTT.

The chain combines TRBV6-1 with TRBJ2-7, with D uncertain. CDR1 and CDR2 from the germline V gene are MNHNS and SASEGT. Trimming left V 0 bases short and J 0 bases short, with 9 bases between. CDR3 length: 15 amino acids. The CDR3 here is CASSEADGFSYEQYF. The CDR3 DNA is TGTGCCAGCAGTGAAGCGGACGGATTCTCCTACGAGCAGTACTTC.

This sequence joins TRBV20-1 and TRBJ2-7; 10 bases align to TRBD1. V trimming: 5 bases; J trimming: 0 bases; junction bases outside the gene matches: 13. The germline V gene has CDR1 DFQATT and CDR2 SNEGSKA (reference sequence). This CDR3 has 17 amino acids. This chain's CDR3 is CSAHRSTGQGFSYEQYF. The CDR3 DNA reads TGCAGTGCTCATCGAAGTACGGGACAGGGGTTCTCCTACGAGCAGTACTTC.

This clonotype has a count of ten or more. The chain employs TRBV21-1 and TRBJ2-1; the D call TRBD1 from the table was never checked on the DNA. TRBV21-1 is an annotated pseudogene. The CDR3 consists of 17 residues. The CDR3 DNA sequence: TGTGCCAGCAGCTTTCTGGTCAGGGGACAGTCCTACAATGAGCAGTTCTTC. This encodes CASSFLVRGQSYNEQFF.

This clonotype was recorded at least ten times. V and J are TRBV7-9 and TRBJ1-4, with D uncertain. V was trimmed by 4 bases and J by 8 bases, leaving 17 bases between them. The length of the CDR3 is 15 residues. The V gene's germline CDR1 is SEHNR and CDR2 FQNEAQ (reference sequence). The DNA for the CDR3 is TGTGCCAGCAGCTGGTGGAACAGAGAAGGAGAAAAACTGTTTTTT. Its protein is CASSWWNREGEKLFF. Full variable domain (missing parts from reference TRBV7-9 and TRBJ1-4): DTGVSQNPRHKITKRGQNVTFRCDPISEHNRLYWYRQTLGQGPEFLTYFQNEAQLEKSRLLSDRFSAERPKGSFSTLEIQRTEQGDSAMYLCASSWWNREGEKLFFGSGTQLSVL.

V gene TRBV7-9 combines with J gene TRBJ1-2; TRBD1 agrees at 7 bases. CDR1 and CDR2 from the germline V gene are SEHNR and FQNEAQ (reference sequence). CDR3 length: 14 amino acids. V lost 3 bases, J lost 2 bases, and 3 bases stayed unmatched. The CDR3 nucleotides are TGTGCCAGCAGCTTCCGGACAGGAAACTATGGCTACACCTTC. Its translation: CASSFRTGNYGYTF. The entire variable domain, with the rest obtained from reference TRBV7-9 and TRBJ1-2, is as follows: DTGVSQNPRHKITKRGQNVTFRCDPISEHNRLYWYRQTLGQGPEFLTYFQNEAQLEKSRLLSDRFSAERPKGSFSTLEIQRTEQGDSAMYLCASSFRTGNYGYTFGSGTRLTVV.

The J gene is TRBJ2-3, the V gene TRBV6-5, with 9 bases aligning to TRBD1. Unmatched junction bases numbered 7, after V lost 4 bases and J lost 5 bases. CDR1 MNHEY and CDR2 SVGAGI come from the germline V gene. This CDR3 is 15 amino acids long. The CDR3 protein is CASSLQGAKRDTQYF. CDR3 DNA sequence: TGTGCCAGCAGTTTACAGGGGGCGAAGAGAGATACGCAGTATTTT.

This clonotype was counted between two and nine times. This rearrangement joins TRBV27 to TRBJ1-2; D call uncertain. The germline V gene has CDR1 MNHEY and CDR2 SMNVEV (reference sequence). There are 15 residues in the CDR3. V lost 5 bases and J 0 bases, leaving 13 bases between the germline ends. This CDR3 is CASSPSRHSNYGYTF. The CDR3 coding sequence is TGTGCCAGCAGTCCCAGCAGGCACTCTAACTATGGCTACACCTTC.

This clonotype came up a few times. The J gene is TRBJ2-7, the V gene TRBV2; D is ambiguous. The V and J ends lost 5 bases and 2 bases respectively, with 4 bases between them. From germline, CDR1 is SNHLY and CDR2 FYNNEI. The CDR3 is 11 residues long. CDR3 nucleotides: TGTGCCAGCAGTCGGACCTACGAGCAGTACTTC. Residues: CASSRTYEQYF.

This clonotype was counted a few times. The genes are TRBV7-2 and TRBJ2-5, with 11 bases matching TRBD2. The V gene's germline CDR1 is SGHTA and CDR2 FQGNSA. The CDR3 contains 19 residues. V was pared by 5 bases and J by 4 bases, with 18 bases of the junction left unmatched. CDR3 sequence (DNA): TGTGCCAGCAGCGGAGGACTAGCGGGCATTACGGGGGGGGGAGAGACCCAGTACTTC. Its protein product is CASSGGLAGITGGGETQYF. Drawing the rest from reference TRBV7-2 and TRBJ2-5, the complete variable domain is GAGVSQSPSNKVTEKGKDVELRCDPISGHTALYWYRQSLGQGLEFLIYFQGNSAPDKSGLPSDRFSAERTGGSVSTLTIQRTQQEDSAVYLCASSGGLAGITGGGETQYFGPGTRLLVL.

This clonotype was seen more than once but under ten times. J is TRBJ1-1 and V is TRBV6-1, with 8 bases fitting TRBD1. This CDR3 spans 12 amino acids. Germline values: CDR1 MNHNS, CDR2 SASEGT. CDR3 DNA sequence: TGTGCGCAAGGACAGGGTCACACTGAAGCTTTCTTT. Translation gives CAQGQGHTEAFF.

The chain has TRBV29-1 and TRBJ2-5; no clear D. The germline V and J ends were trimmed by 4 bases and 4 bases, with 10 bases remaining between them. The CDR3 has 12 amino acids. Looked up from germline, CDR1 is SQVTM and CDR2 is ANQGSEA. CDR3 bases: TGCAGCGTTGTGACCGCTATAGAGACCCAGTACTTC. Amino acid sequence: CSVVTAIETQYF.

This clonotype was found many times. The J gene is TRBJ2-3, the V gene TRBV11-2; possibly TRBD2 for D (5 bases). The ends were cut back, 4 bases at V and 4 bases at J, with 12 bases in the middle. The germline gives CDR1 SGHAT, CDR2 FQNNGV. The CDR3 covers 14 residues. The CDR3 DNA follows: TGTGCCAGCAGCTCGCTAGCTTCGGCAGATACGCAGTATTTT. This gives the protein CASSSLASADTQYF.

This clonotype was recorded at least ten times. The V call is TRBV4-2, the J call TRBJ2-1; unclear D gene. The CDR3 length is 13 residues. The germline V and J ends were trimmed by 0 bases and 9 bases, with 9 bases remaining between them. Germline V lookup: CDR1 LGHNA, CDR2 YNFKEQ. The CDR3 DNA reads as TGTGCCAGCAGCCAAGATTTCCTACCTGAGCAGTTCTTC. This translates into CASSQDFLPEQFF.

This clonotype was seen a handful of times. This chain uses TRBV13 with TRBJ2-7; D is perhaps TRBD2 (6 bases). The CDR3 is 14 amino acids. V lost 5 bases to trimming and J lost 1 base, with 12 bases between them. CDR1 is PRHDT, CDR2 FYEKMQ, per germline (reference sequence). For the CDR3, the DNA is TGTGCCAGCAGCACCAGGAGCGGGTCCTACGAGCAGTACTTC. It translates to CASSTRSGSYEQYF.

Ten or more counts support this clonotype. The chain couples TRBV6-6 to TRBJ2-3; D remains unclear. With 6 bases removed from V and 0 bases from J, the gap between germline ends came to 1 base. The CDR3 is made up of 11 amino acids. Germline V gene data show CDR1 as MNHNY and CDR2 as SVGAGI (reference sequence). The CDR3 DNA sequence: TGTGCCAGCAGCAGCACAGATACGCAGTATTTT. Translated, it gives CASSSTDTQYF.

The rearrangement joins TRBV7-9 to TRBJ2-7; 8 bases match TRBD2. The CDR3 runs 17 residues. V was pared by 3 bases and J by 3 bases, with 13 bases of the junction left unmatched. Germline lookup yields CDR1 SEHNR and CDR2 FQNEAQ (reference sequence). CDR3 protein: CASSLASPTSAIYEQYF. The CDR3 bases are TGTGCCAGCAGCTTGGCCTCCCCGACTAGCGCGATCTACGAGCAGTACTTC.

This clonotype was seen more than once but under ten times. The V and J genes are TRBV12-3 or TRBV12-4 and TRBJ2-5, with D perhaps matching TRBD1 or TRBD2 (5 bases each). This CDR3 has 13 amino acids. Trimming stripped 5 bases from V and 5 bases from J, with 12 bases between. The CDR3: CASSRGQMETQYF. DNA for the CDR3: TGTGCCAGCAGTCGGGGCCAGATGGAGACCCAGTACTTC.

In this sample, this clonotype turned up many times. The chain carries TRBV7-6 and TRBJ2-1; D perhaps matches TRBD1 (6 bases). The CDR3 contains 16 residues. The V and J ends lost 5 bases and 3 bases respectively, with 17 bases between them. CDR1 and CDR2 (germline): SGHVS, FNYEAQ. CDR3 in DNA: TGTGCCAGCAGCCTACGGACAGAGGGGAACTACAATGAGCAGTTCTTC. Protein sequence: CASSLRTEGNYNEQFF.

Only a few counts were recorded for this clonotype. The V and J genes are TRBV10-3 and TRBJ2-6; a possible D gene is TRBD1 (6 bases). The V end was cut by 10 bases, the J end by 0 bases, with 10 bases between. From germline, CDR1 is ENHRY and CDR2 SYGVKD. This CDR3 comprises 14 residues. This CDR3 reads CATRTVSGANVLTF. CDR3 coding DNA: TGTGCCACCAGGACAGTCTCTGGGGCCAACGTCCTGACTTTC.